Presented here are 4 T cell receptor beta chains from one specimen sequenced in a study of blood T cell repertoires in COVID-19. Generated by immunoSEQ multiplex PCR, the TCRdb table keeps only in-frame clones and is missing some. The sample has about 270,000 clones; around 86% are singletons. The sample comprised PBMCs or T cells enriched from blood (not recorded which). These receptors came from a man between 18 and 29 years old who had recovered from COVID-19.

The chain is built from TRBV14 and TRBJ1-4; no firm D call. Trimming took off 5 bases at V and 9 bases at J, with 10 bases between the two ends. The CDR3 loop spans 12 amino acids. Germline V gene data show CDR1 as SGHDN and CDR2 as FVKESK. Here the CDR3 reads CASSRVPQKLFF. In DNA form, the CDR3 reads TGTGCCAGCAGCAGAGTCCCTCAAAAACTGTTTTTT.

V gene TRBV3-1 (or the pseudogene TRBV3-2) combines with J gene TRBJ2-1, with a weak D call TRBD2 (5 bases). Trimming took off 0 bases at V and 2 bases at J, with 11 bases between the two ends. CDR1 LGHDT and CDR2 YNNKEL come from the germline V gene (reference sequence). This CDR3 has 16 amino acids. CDR3 loop: CASSQDASQAYNEQFF. The CDR3 nucleotides are TGTGCCAGCAGCCAAGACGCTAGCCAGGCCTACAATGAGCAGTTCTTC.

The chain recombines TRBV27 with TRBJ1-2, with D tentatively TRBD1 (5 bases). The germline V gene encodes CDR1 MNHEY and CDR2 SMNVEV (reference sequence). V was shortened by 5 bases and J by 4 bases, with 17 bases between the two germline ends. The length of the CDR3 is 15 residues. CDR3 sequence (DNA): TGTGCCAGCAGTCCCATACAGGCGATCGCCTATGGCTACACCTTC. Translating gives CASSPIQAIAYGYTF.

This chain links TRBV18 with TRBJ2-7, with D hard to call. Germline-derived CDR1 and CDR2 are KGHSH and LQKENI. This CDR3 spans 12 amino acids. The V gene lost 2 bases and the J gene lost 4 bases, with 6 bases spanning the gap. CDR3 residues: CASSPAEYEQYF. The CDR3 nucleotides read TGTGCCAGCTCACCAGCTGAGTACGAGCAGTACTTC.